A single sample is the source of the 29 T cell receptor beta chains below, sequenced in a study of control samples from healthy donors and cancer patients (dated by TCRdb to the early 2020s). Libraries came from the immunoSEQ multiplex PCR assay. Entries here come from immuneACCESS through TCRdb and include only in-frame sequences with V and J called. Some clones fail to appear in such tables; in the studies checked, an unresolved V gene covers under half of the shortfall, and the cause of the remainder is unknown. Counted in this sample were roughly 86,000 clones; roughly 89% of them appeared once. Roughly 14% of the sample is in the top ten clones. The sample consisted of blood. Source of these receptors: a man aged 30-40 years in good health.

This chain connects TRBV5-1 to TRBJ2-7; 10 positions agree with TRBD2. Looked up from germline, CDR1 is SGHRS and CDR2 is YFSETQ. This CDR3 has 17 residues. J gave up 1 base and V 1 base, and 8 bases lay outside the gene matches. CDR3 amino acids: CASSLNARTSGSYEQYF. In nucleotides, the CDR3 is TGCGCCAGCAGCTTGAATGCGCGGACTAGCGGTTCCTACGAGCAGTACTTC.

This clone is a singleton in its sample. This chain joins TRBV19 and TRBJ1-4; D is ambiguous. Per germline, CDR1 LNHDA and CDR2 SQIVND (reference sequence). Trimming stripped 3 bases from V and 4 bases from J, with 9 bases between. The CDR3 is made up of 14 amino acids. CDR3 sequence reads: CASSIRTVNEKLFF. The CDR3, as DNA: TGTGCCAGTAGTATCAGGACCGTTAATGAAAAACTGTTTTTT.

V usage is TRBV28 and J usage is TRBJ2-2, with 12 bases fitting TRBD2. Germline assignment: CDR1 MDHEN and CDR2 SYDVKM. V dropped 6 bases and J dropped 3; count of bases not matched to a gene: 20. CDR3 size: 21 residues. CDR3 DNA: TGTGCCAGCAGACCAGTTCCAAGACTAGCGGGGGAACCGAAATACACCGGGGAGCTGTTTTTT. Encoded protein: CASRPVPRLAGEPKYTGELFF.

The chain combines TRBV29-1 with TRBJ2-1; 8 bases align to TRBD1. The CDR3 has 15 residues. CDR1 is SQVTM and CDR2 is ANQGSEA in the germline V gene. The ends lost 4 bases at V and 0 bases at J; junction bases unmatched: 5. The CDR3 DNA reads TGCAGCGTTGCCGGGACAGGCACCTCCTACAATGAGCAGTTCTTC. This codes for CSVAGTGTSYNEQFF.

The rearrangement joins TRBV29-1 to TRBJ1-1, with 9 nucleotides matching TRBD1. J was trimmed by 0 bases and V by 7 bases; bases with no gene match: 9. CDR3 length: 15 residues. Germline-derived CDR1 and CDR2 are SQVTM and ANQGSEA. The CDR3 spells CSAKTGGTMNTEAFF. CDR3 in DNA: TGCAGCGCCAAGACAGGGGGAACAATGAACACTGAAGCTTTCTTT.

Comment on this clone: The sample carries other DNA sequences with the same CDR3. Here the CDR3 reads CASRPGGGTEAFF. CDR3 DNA: TGTGCCAGCAGACCGGGGGGGGGCACTGAAGCTTTCTTT. The chain couples TRBV3-1 (or the pseudogene TRBV3-2) to TRBJ1-1; a weak D match, TRBD1 (5 bases). The germline V gene has CDR1 LGHDT and CDR2 YNNKEL (reference sequence). Trimming shortened V by 6 bases and J by 4 bases, and 12 bases separated the two germline ends. The CDR3 is 13 residues long.

This clone has more than one count but fewer than ten. This chain connects TRBV5-1 to TRBJ1-2; TRBD1 matches at 11 bases. Unmatched junction bases numbered 5, after V lost 7 bases and J lost 0 bases. The CDR3 contains 15 residues. Germline CDR1 is SGHRS and CDR2 is YFSETQ. The CDR3 nucleotides read TGCGCCAGCGTGGACAGGGGGCTCTCTAACTATGGCTACACCTTC. Translating gives CASVDRGLSNYGYTF.

This chain connects TRBV27 to TRBJ1-1; weak D call: TRBD1 (5 bases). Deletions cut 6 bases from V and 9 bases from J, with 14 bases between. Germline CDR1 and CDR2: MNHEY and SMNVEV (reference sequence). This CDR3 comprises 12 residues. In DNA form, the CDR3 reads TGTGCCAGCAGGACCCTTCGGGGGAAAGCTTTCTTT. It codes for CASRTLRGKAFF.

The chain has TRBV11-2 and TRBJ1-4; weak D call: TRBD1 (6 bases). CDR1 and CDR2 from the germline V gene are SGHAT and FQNNGV. Trimming removed 5 bases at V and 8 bases at J, with 18 bases between. There are 15 residues in the CDR3. The DNA for the CDR3 is TGTGCCAGCAGCCAGGGGCGAGGGGATCAGGAAAAACTGTTTTTT. This sequence encodes CASSQGRGDQEKLFF.

The chain employs TRBV6-2 or TRBV6-3 and TRBJ2-5, with a tentative D call TRBD2 (6 bases). The germline V gene encodes CDR1 MNHEY and CDR2 SVGEGT. V was pared by 0 bases and J by 3 bases, with 8 bases between. CDR3 length: 14 amino acids. The CDR3 sequence: CASSYSIAEETQYF. The CDR3 nucleotides read TGTGCCAGCAGTTACTCGATAGCGGAAGAGACCCAGTACTTC.

This clone was picked up a small number of times. V usage is TRBV12-3 or TRBV12-4 and J usage is TRBJ1-2; D perhaps matches TRBD1 (5 bases). The CDR3 contains 13 residues. Trimming left V 7 bases short and J 7 bases short, with 16 bases between. The CDR3 spells CASNTQAWGGYTF. The DNA for the CDR3 is TGTGCCAGCAATACACAGGCTTGGGGTGGCTACACCTTC.

The rearrangement uses TRBV6-5 and TRBJ1-1; D is unresolved. Between the trimmed V and J ends, which lost 0 bases and 8 bases, there was a span of 7 bases. The CDR3 consists of 12 residues. Germline values: CDR1 MNHEY, CDR2 SVGAGI. This chain's CDR3 is CASSYSGGEAFF. The CDR3 region has the DNA TGTGCCAGCAGTTACTCAGGAGGGGAAGCTTTCTTT.

A single count supports this clone. The V call is TRBV5-4, the J call TRBJ2-1; TRBD2 matches at 14 bases. Unmatched junction bases numbered 9, after V lost 0 bases and J lost 7 bases. The CDR3 is 18 amino acids. The germline V gene encodes CDR1 SGHNT and CDR2 YYREEE (reference sequence). CDR3 bases: TGTGCCAGCAGCTTGGGGGGACTAGCGGGAGCAAAGCTAAATGAGCAGTTCTTC. Its translation is CASSLGGLAGAKLNEQFF.

V usage is TRBV7-9 and J usage is TRBJ2-5; D is perhaps TRBD2 (6 bases). V was shortened by 5 bases and J by 5 bases, with 15 bases between the two germline ends. CDR1 is SEHNR and CDR2 is FQNEAQ in the germline V gene (reference sequence). The CDR3 length is 14 residues. The chain's CDR3 is CASSPLRGRETQYF. Here the CDR3 DNA reads TGTGCCAGCAGCCCGCTTCGGGGGAGGGAGACCCAGTACTTC.

CDR3 in amino acids: CASSIGDSTYEQYF. In DNA, the CDR3 is TGTGCCAGTAGTATAGGTGACAGTACCTACGAGCAGTACTTC. V is TRBV19 and J is TRBJ2-7, with D possibly TRBD1 on 5 matching bases. The V gene lost 1 base and the J gene lost 2 bases, with 9 bases spanning the gap. The CDR3 length is 14 residues. The germline V gene encodes CDR1 LNHDA and CDR2 SQIVND (reference sequence).

V usage is TRBV6-5 and J usage is TRBJ2-1; D ambiguous. The germline gives CDR1 MNHEY, CDR2 SVGAGI. The CDR3 runs 12 residues. V was cut by 8 bases and J by 4 bases, with 9 bases left in between. The DNA of the CDR3 is TGTGCCAGCGGAAATCTTTACAATGAGCAGTTCTTC. This codes for CASGNLYNEQFF.

The V gene is TRBV19, the J gene TRBJ2-6; D unclear. V lost 5 bases and J 4 bases, leaving 9 bases between the germline ends. The CDR3 is 14 residues long. Germline V lookup: CDR1 LNHDA, CDR2 SQIVND (reference sequence). The CDR3 protein is CASSPTPGANVLTF. CDR3 coding DNA: TGTGCCAGTAGTCCCACCCCCGGGGCCAACGTCCTGACTTTC.

The rearrangement joins TRBV5-4 to TRBJ2-7; a possible D gene is TRBD2 (5 bases). V was trimmed by 0 bases and J by 2 bases, leaving 12 bases between them. Germline V lookup: CDR1 SGHNT, CDR2 YYREEE (reference sequence). The CDR3 covers 15 residues. In nucleotides, the CDR3 is TGTGCCAGCAGCTTGGTCTACGAGGGTACCTACGAGCAGTACTTC. This sequence encodes CASSLVYEGTYEQYF.

V is TRBV9 and J is TRBJ1-3; D unclear. CDR3 size: 15 residues. The V and J ends lost 0 bases and 0 bases respectively, with 7 bases between them. Germline CDR1 SGDLS, CDR2 YYNGEE. The CDR3 is CASSVAAVSGNTIYF. As DNA, the CDR3 is TGTGCCAGCAGCGTAGCGGCGGTCTCTGGAAACACCATATATTTT.

The chain is built from TRBV27 and TRBJ2-7, with D tentatively TRBD1 (5 bases). Trimming took off 10 bases at V and 2 bases at J, with 12 bases between the two ends. From germline, CDR1 is MNHEY and CDR2 SMNVEV (reference sequence). The CDR3 loop spans 12 amino acids. This chain's CDR3 is CAMSTGPYEQYF. The CDR3 DNA is TGTGCCATGAGTACAGGTCCCTACGAGCAGTACTTC.

The CDR3 reads CAWSRGRSNQPQHF. CDR3 DNA: TGTGCCTGGAGCAGGGGCCGGAGCAATCAGCCCCAGCATTTT. The chain uses TRBV30 and TRBJ1-5, with D perhaps matching TRBD1 (6 bases). V lost 3 bases and J lost 1, with 10 bases in between. The CDR3 contains 14 residues. Germline V gene sequence: CDR1 GTSNPN, CDR2 SVGIG (reference sequence). Variable domain in full (rest from reference TRBV30 and TRBJ1-5): SQTIHQWPATLVQPVGSPLSLECTVEGTSNPNLYWYRQAAGRGLQLLFYSVGIGQISSEVPQNLSASRPQDRQFILSSKKLLLSDSGFYLCAWSRGRSNQPQHFGDGTRLSIL.

The V and J genes are TRBV28 and TRBJ2-1; 8 nucleotides match TRBD1. This CDR3 comprises 15 residues. The germline V gene encodes CDR1 MDHEN and CDR2 SYDVKM. Trimming removed 6 bases from V and 7 bases from J; junction bases left unmatched: 11. This CDR3 reads CASRSGTGGSNEQFF. CDR3 sequence (DNA): TGTGCCAGCAGGTCCGGGACAGGAGGATCTAATGAGCAGTTCTTC.

This clone has just a few counts. The chain carries TRBV28 and TRBJ2-7; D is perhaps TRBD2 (6 bases). Germline assignment: CDR1 MDHEN and CDR2 SYDVKM. The CDR3 length is 15 residues. Trimming shortened V by 7 bases and J by 4 bases, and 20 bases separated the two germline ends. DNA for the CDR3: TGTGCCAGCAACAAGGGGAAGCTTGGGACTTACGAGCAGTACTTC. Amino acids: CASNKGKLGTYEQYF.

The rearrangement links TRBV6-1 to TRBJ2-1; 9 nucleotides align to TRBD2. CDR3 size: 15 residues. Unmatched junction bases numbered 3, after V lost 3 bases and J lost 3 bases. CDR1 is MNHNS and CDR2 is SASEGT in the germline V gene. This CDR3 is CASSELAGNYNEQFF. The CDR3 region has the DNA TGTGCCAGCAGTGAGCTAGCGGGGAACTACAATGAGCAGTTCTTC.

This rearrangement joins TRBV7-9 to TRBJ2-5; either TRBD1 or TRBD2 may supply D (5 bases each). The germline V gene encodes CDR1 SEHNR and CDR2 FQNEAQ (reference sequence). V lost 3 bases and J lost 4, with 15 bases in between. The CDR3 totals 15 residues. The CDR3 bases are TGTGCCAGCAGCTTTAAGAGAGGTGGGGGAGAGACCCAGTACTTC. Translation: CASSFKRGGGETQYF.

The chain joins TRBV7-3 to TRBJ2-7; 10 bases are shared with TRBD1. J gave up 5 bases and V 2 bases, and 6 bases lay outside the gene matches. The CDR3 length is 15 residues. Germline V gene sequence: CDR1 SGHTA, CDR2 FQGTGA. CDR3 amino acids: CASSLSGQGNDEQYF. CDR3 DNA sequence: TGTGCCAGCAGCTTATCGGGACAGGGGAACGACGAGCAGTACTTC.

This clone came up once. The rearrangement uses TRBV24-1 and TRBJ2-1; D unresolved. V shed 4 bases and J shed 5 bases, with 8 bases lying between them. This CDR3 contains 13 residues. Germline V gene lookup returns CDR1 KGHDR and CDR2 SFDVKD. The CDR3 loop reads CATSDPTDNEQFF. The CDR3 coding sequence is TGTGCCACCAGTGACCCGACCGACAATGAGCAGTTCTTC.

The V call is TRBV6-1, the J call TRBJ2-1; 10 nucleotides match TRBD2. CDR3 length: 14 residues. V lost 5 bases to trimming and J lost 7 bases; unmatched junction nucleotides: 5. Germline assignment: CDR1 MNHNS and CDR2 SASEGT. CDR3: CASSNGLAENEQFF. The CDR3 DNA reads TGTGCCAGCAGTAATGGACTAGCGGAGAATGAGCAGTTCTTC.

With regard to this clone: The germline gene is not matched at one end of the junction; a read error may be the cause. This chain links TRBV7-2 with TRBJ2-5; 7 bases are a match to TRBD2. CDR1 SGHTA and CDR2 FQGNSA come from the germline V gene. CDR3 size: 15 residues. The DNA for the CDR3 is TGTGCCAGCACCTCTTCGGGGGGTTGGGGAGAGACCCAATACTTC. Protein: CASTSSGGWGETQYF.